Included here is one T cell receptor (beta chain) sequence, with context. Its antigen is currently unknown. Clones were read by immunoSEQ multiplex PCR, and TCRdb kept only the in-frame ones, dropping some. The repertoire includes 50,000 or so clones, around 88% of them detected once, and 13% to 15% sits in the top ten. The CDR3 loop spans 15 amino acids. Trimming took off 5 bases at V and 0 bases at J, with 11 bases between the two ends. Germline V lookup: CDR1 LNHDA, CDR2 SQIVND (reference sequence). This sample is part of a study of OX40 agonist ivuxolimab in advanced cancers. Study-level findings and limits: Among the nonresponders, some also had low normalized T-cell clonal expansion. Circulating CD4+ and CD8+ T cells showed clonal expansion by week 6 at 0.1 to 3.0 mg/kg.

This rearrangement joins TRBV19 to TRBJ1-5; D is undetermined. This TCR came from an adult with an advanced solid tumor such as melanoma, head and neck, liver or kidney cancer. The input for sequencing was CD4+ or CD8+ T cells sorted from blood, taken in a trial of the OX40 agonist ivuxolimab. The CDR3 nucleotides are TGTGCCAGTAGTCTAGCAGGAGATAGCAATCAGCCCCAGCATTTT. Encoded protein: CASSLAGDSNQPQHF.